Below, one TCR beta chain is given with its context. Germline-derived CDR1 and CDR2 are MDHEN and SYDVKM. V shed 6 bases, J shed 7 bases, and the junction held 9 bases outside the gene matches. This CDR3 spans 13 amino acids. This specimen belongs to a study of shared clonotypes between healthy human individuals. The repertoire was sequenced with immunoSEQ multiplex PCR; TCRdb's copy has only in-frame clones and lacks some. This table holds roughly 2,500,000 clones, 90% to 95% found once. This TCR came from a man between 18 and 29 years old in good health. Some clones in this sample may be carry-over from other donors' samples. The specimen was naive CD4+ T cells from PBMCs. Indicated subset: CD45RA+ positively selected. V is TRBV28 and J is TRBJ2-7; 7 bases map to TRBD1. CDR3 sequence: CASSSGGLAEQYF. The CDR3 DNA sequence: TGTGCCAGCAGCTCAGGGGGTCTGGCGGAGCAGTACTTC.